This T cell receptor (beta chain) came from a study of T cells in Graves' hyperthyroidism and ophthalmopathy. Whole-study findings and limits: Most thyroid clonotypes with frequency above 0.001 were detected in blood.

This CDR3 spans 14 amino acids. Trimming took 1 base from V and 4 from J; bases not matched to a gene: 3. As concerns this clonotype: The antigen is unknown.

RNA transcripts provided the source from which TCR beta CDR3 regions were amplified. HTBI primers drove first-round RT-PCR of the TCR CDR3. Using its own MiXCR run on the multiplex PCR reads, TCRdb lists one record per CDR3 protein. The sample lists approximately 600,000 distinct CDR3 sequences; around 21% were seen once. This receptor was identified in a man aged 25-40 years with Graves' ophthalmopathy. Source material: blood. The chain joins TRBV12-3 or TRBV12-4 to TRBJ1-1, with TRBD1 identical over 7 bases. CDR3 coding DNA: TGTGCCAGCAGTTTAGGGGGACAGACCACTGAAGCTTTCTTT. Protein sequence: CASSLGGQTTEAFF.